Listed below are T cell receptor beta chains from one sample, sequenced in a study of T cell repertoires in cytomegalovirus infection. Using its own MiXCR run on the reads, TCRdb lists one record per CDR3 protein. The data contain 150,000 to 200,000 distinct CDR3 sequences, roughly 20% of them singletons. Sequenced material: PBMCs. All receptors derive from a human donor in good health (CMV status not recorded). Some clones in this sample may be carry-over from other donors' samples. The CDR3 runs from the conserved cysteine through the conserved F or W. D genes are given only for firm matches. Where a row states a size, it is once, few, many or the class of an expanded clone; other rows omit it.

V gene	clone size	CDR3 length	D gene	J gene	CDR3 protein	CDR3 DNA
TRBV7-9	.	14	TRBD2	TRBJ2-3	CASSFGRGSDTQYF	TGTGCCAGCAGCTTCGGGAGGGGATCAGATACGCAGTATTTT
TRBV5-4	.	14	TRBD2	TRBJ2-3	CASSLKGRADTQYF	TGTGCCAGCAGCTTGAAAGGGAGGGCAGATACGCAGTATTTT
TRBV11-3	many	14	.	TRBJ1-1	CASSLSAEGTEAFF	TGTGCCAGCAGCTTATCCGCAGAGGGCACTGAAGCTTTCTTT
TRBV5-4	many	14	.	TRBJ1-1	CASSPGPENTEAFF	TGTGCCAGCAGCCCAGGACCCGAGAACACTGAAGCTTTCTTT
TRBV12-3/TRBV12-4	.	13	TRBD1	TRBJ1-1	CASSPTGYTEAFF	TGTGCCAGCAGTCCGACAGGGTATACTGAAGCTTTCTTT
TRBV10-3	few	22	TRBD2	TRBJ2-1	CAISELPTSGLADISSYNEQFF	TGTGCCATCAGTGAGTTGCCCACATCGGGACTAGCGGATATAAGCTCCTACAATGAGCAGTTCTTC
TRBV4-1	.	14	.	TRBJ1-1	CASSQGPASTEAFF	TGCGCCAGCAGCCAAGGGCCGGCATCCACTGAAGCTTTCTTT
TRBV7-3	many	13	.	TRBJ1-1	CASSSRDGEVAFF	TGTGCCAGCAGCTCCCGGGACGGTGAAGTCGCTTTCTTT
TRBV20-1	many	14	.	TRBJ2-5	CSAGLRGEGETQYF	TGCAGTGCTGGCCTTCGGGGAGAGGGAGAGACCCAGTACTTC
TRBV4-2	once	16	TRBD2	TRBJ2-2	CASSQDVAGSTGELFF	TGTGCCAGCAGCCAAGACGTAGCGGGGAGCACCGGGGAGCTGTTTTTT
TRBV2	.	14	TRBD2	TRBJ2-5	CASSVNGRGETQYF	TGTGCCAGCAGTGTTAACGGGAGGGGAGAGACCCAGTACTTC
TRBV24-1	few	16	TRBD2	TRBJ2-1	CATSDRVAGSYNEQFF	TGTGCCACCAGTGATCGGGTAGCGGGCTCCTACAATGAGCAGTTCTTC
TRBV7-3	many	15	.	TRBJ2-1	CASGLYSDSYNEQFF	TGTGCCAGCGGACTATATTCCGACTCCTACAATGAGCAGTTCTTC
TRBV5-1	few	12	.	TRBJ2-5	CASSFGGETQYF	TGCGCCAGCAGCTTTGGAGGAGAGACCCAGTACTTC
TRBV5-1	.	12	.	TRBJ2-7	CASSSSRYEQYF	TGCGCCAGCAGCTCCTCTCGCTACGAGCAGTACTTC
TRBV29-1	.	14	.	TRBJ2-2	CSVAGQQNTGELFF	TGCAGCGTTGCGGGCCAGCAAAACACCGGGGAGCTGTTTTTT
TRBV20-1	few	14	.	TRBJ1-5	CSARSGKSGQPQHF	TGCAGTGCCCGTTCGGGGAAGAGTGGCCAGCCCCAGCATTTT
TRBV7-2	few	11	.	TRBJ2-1	CASSLRVEQFF	TGTGCCAGCAGCTTAAGGGTGGAGCAGTTCTTC
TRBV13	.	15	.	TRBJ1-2	CASSLGGARNYGYTF	TGTGCCAGCAGCTTAGGTGGGGCTCGGAACTATGGCTACACCTTC
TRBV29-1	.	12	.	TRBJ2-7	CSAGPWLYEQYF	TGCAGCGCCGGGCCGTGGCTCTACGAGCAGTACTTC
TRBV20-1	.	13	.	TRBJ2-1	CSAAGGLYNEQFF	TGCAGTGCGGCTGGGGGGCTGTACAATGAGCAGTTCTTC